What follows describes a single T cell receptor beta chain. The sample is drawn from a study of control samples from healthy donors and cancer patients. The protocol was immunoSEQ multiplex PCR, while the TCRdb copy is restricted to in-frame clones and leaves out a portion. The sample lists about 130,000 clones; roughly 92% were seen once. This sequence was found in a man aged 80 or over with head and neck cancer. Material: PBMCs.

The CDR3 spells CASSVSGDTGELFF. CDR3 sequence (DNA): TGCGCCAGCAGTGTTAGCGGAGACACCGGGGAGCTGTTTTTT. The V call is TRBV10-1, the J call TRBJ2-2, with a weak D call TRBD2 (6 bases). The V and J ends lost 4 bases and 3 bases respectively, with 9 bases between them. The CDR3 has 14 residues. Germline V gives CDR1 WNHNN, CDR2 SYGVQD (reference sequence).